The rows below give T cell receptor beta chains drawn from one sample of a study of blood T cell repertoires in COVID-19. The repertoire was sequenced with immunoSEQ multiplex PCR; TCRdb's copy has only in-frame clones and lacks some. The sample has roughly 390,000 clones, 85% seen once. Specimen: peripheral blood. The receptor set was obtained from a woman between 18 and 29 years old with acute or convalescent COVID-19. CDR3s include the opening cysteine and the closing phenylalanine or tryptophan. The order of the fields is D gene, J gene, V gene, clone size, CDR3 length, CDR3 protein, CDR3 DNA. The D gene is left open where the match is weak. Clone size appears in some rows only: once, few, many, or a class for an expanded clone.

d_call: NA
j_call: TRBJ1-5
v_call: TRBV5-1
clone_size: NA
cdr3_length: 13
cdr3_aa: CASRRESNQPQHF
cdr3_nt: TGCGCCAGCAGACGGGAAAGCAATCAGCCCCAGCATTTT

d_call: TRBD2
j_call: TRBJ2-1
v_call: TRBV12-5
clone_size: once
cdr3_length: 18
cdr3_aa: CASGLEGAGGSSYNEQFF
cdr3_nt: TGTGCTAGTGGTTTGGAAGGTGCGGGGGGGAGCTCCTACAATGAGCAGTTCTTC

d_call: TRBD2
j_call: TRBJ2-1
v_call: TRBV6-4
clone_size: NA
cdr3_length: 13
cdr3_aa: CASSLTSGGEQFF
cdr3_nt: TGTGCCAGCAGTTTGACTAGCGGGGGTGAGCAGTTCTTC

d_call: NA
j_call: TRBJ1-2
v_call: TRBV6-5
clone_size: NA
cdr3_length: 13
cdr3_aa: CASSQGIGYGYTF
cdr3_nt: TGTGCCAGCAGCCAGGGGATCGGCTATGGCTACACCTTC

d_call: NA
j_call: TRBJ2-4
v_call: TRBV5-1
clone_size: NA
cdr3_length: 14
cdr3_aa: CASSLTVGLNIQYF
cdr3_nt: TGCGCCAGCAGCCTGACAGTTGGTTTGAACATTCAGTACTTC

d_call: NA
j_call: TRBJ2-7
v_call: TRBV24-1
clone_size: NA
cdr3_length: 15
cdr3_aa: CATSDRVGHPYVQYF
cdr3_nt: TGTGCCACCAGTGATAGAGTGGGACACCCTTACGTGCAGTACTTC

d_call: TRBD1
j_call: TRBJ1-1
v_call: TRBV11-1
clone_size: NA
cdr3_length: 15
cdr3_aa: CASSHRDRTNTEAFF
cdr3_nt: TGTGCCAGCAGCCATCGGGACAGGACCAACACTGAAGCTTTCTTT

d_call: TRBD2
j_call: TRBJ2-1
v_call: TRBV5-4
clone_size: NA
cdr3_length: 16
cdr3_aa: CASSTGTSGTYNEQFF
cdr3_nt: TGTGCCAGCAGCACCGGGACTAGCGGGACATACAATGAGCAGTTCTTC

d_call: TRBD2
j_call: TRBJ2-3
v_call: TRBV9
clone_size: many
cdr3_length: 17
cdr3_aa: CASSVGLAGGSTDTQYF
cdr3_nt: TGTGCCAGCAGCGTAGGGCTAGCGGGGGGGAGCACAGATACGCAGTATTTT

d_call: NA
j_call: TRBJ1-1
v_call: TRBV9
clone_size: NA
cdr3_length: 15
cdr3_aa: CASAFGSFKNTEAFF
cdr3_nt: TGTGCCAGCGCCTTCGGGAGCTTTAAGAACACTGAAGCTTTCTTT

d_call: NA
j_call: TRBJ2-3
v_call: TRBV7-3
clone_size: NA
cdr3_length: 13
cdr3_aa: CASSLRRGDTQYF
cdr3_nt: TGTGCCAGCAGCTTACGGCGAGGAGATACGCAGTATTTT

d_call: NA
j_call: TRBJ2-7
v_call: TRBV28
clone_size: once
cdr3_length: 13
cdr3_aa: CASSLTLSYEQYF
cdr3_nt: TGTGCCAGCAGTTTAACTCTCTCCTACGAGCAGTACTTC

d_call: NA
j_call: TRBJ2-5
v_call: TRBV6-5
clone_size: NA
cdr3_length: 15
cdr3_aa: CASSYSTMGGETQYF
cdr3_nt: TGTGCCAGCAGTTACTCGACTATGGGTGGGGAGACCCAGTACTTC

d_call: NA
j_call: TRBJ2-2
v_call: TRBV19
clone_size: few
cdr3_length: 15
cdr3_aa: CASRLGLSNTGELFF
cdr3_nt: TGTGCCAGTAGATTGGGACTCTCGAACACCGGGGAGCTGTTTTTT

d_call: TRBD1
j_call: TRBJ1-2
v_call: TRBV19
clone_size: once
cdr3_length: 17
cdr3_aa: CASSSPSQGQSTDGYTF
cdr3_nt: TGTGCCAGTAGTAGCCCTTCCCAGGGACAGAGTACCGATGGCTACACCTTC